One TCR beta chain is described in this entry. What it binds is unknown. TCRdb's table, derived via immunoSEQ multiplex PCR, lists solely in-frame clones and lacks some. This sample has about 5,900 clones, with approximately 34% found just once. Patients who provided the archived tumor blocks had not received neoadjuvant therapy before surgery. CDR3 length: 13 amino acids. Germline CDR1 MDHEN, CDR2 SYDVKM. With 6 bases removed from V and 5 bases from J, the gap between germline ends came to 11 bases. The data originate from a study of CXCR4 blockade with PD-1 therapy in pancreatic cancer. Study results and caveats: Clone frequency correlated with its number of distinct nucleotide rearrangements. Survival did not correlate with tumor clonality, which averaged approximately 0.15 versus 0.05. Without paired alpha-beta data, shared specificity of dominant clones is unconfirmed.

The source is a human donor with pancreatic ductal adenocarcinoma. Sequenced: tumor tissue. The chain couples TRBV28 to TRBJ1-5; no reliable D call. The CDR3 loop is CASSLLIDQPQHF. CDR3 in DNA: TGTGCCAGCAGCCTATTGATCGATCAGCCCCAGCATTTT.